This TCR beta chain is from a study of blood T cell repertoires in COVID-19. Overall study context: Sites across the United States, Italy and Spain contributed samples from acute and convalescent COVID-19.

The CDR3 has 19 amino acids. CDR1 and CDR2 (germline): SGHDT, YYEEEE. V gave up 0 bases and J gave up 6 bases; unmatched junction bases: 17. Individuals aged roughly 18 to 95 years were recruited from 24 US areas. Per the original data handling: The authors estimated nucleated cell counts from reference gene primer amplification. Repertoires were generated with immunoSEQ multiplex PCR, while TCRdb's copy carries only in-frame clones and drops some. V and J calls and clone size are given by that table; D and trimming were obtained from the DNA. The sample shows over 350,000 clones, about 85% of them seen only once.

The sample taken for sequencing was PBMCs or T cells enriched from blood (not recorded which). This clonotype was sampled from a woman in her late teens or twenties with acute COVID-19. The V and J genes are TRBV5-6 and TRBJ2-2; 7 bases match TRBD1. The CDR3 region has the DNA TGTGCCAGCAGCTTGGCAGACAGGGCCATTGAGAGTCACCCCGGGGAGCTGTTTTTT. This translates into CASSLADRAIESHPGELFF.